A single sample is the source of the 28 T cell receptor beta chains below, sequenced in a study of control samples from healthy donors and cancer patients. Clones were sequenced by immunoSEQ multiplex PCR, and TCRdb holds only the in-frame ones, with some missing. This table holds around 120,000 clones, approximately 89% found once. Sample: blood. These receptors were obtained from a man aged 55 to 69 in good health.

The rearrangement joins TRBV18 to TRBJ1-1; D is perhaps TRBD1 (5 bases). Germline values: CDR1 KGHSH, CDR2 LQKENI. This CDR3 has 15 amino acids. The V end was cut by 4 bases, the J end by 6 bases, with 18 bases between. The CDR3 sequence is CASSRSVGERAEAFF. CDR3 in DNA: TGTGCCAGCTCACGCAGTGTGGGGGAAAGGGCTGAAGCTTTCTTT.

This chain joins TRBV6-2 or TRBV6-3 and TRBJ2-7; D unresolved. CDR3 length equals 13 residues. V lost 2 bases and J 7 bases, leaving 12 bases between the germline ends. The germline V gene encodes CDR1 MNHEY and CDR2 SVGEGT. The CDR3 spells CASSYRNLGEQYF. The CDR3 DNA reads as TGTGCCAGCAGTTACCGTAACTTGGGGGAGCAGTACTTC.

The V and J genes are TRBV19 and TRBJ1-1; 7 nucleotides align to TRBD1. The J segment lost 2 bases and the V segment lost 5 bases, leaving 20 bases of the junction unmatched. The CDR3 consists of 19 residues. The germline V gene has CDR1 LNHDA and CDR2 SQIVND (reference sequence). This CDR3 reads CASSPQTSRTGRKNTEAFF. The CDR3 bases are TGTGCCAGTAGTCCCCAAACGAGCAGGACAGGAAGAAAAAACACTGAAGCTTTCTTT.

This sequence joins TRBV3-1 (or the pseudogene TRBV3-2) and TRBJ1-3; TRBD1 agrees at 10 bases. The CDR3 runs 20 residues. The germline gives CDR1 LGHDT, CDR2 YNNKEL (reference sequence). The V gene end was trimmed by 0 bases and the J gene end by 4 bases; junction bases not matched to a gene: 15. CDR3 bases: TGTGCCAGCAGCCAAGACCCACTCTCCTTGGGACAGGGGAGAGGAAACACCATATATTTT. This translates into CASSQDPLSLGQGRGNTIYF.

The rearrangement joins TRBV19 to TRBJ1-2; D ambiguous. The CDR3 runs 20 residues. Germline V gene sequence: CDR1 LNHDA, CDR2 SQIVND (reference sequence). With 1 base removed from V and 0 bases from J, the gap between germline ends came to 24 bases. The CDR3 is CASSIGFIGTDNRPNYGYTF. The DNA of the CDR3 is TGTGCCAGTAGTATAGGGTTTATTGGAACAGACAACCGTCCTAACTATGGCTACACCTTC.

The V call is TRBV7-2, the J call TRBJ2-7, with D possibly being TRBD1 (7 bases). Trimming removed 5 bases from V and 6 bases from J, with 8 bases in between. The length of the CDR3 is 11 residues. CDR1 SGHTA and CDR2 FQGNSA come from the germline V gene. In DNA form, the CDR3 reads TGTGCCAGCAGCCAGGGGGGCGAGCAGTACTTC. Its translation is CASSQGGEQYF. Using reference TRBV7-2 and TRBJ2-7 for the parts outside the CDR3, the full variable domain is GAGVSQSPSNKVTEKGKDVELRCDPISGHTALYWYRQSLGQGLEFLIYFQGNSAPDKSGLPSDRFSAERTGGSVSTLTIQRTQQEDSAVYLCASSQGGEQYFGPGTRLTVT.

The chain combines TRBV20-1 with TRBJ2-3; D is unclear. This CDR3 has 10 amino acids. V lost 5 bases to trimming and J lost 3 bases, with 3 bases between them. Germline-derived CDR1 and CDR2 are DFQATT and SNEGSKA (reference sequence). Here the CDR3 reads CSAGTDTQYF. The CDR3 bases are TGCAGTGCTGGTACAGATACGCAGTATTTT.

V usage is TRBV6-1 and J usage is TRBJ2-7; 9 bases fit TRBD1. The germline CDR1 and CDR2 sequences are MNHNS and SASEGT. The J segment lost 8 bases and the V segment lost 2 bases, leaving 10 bases of the junction unmatched. This CDR3 region has 15 residues. For the CDR3, the DNA is TGTGCCAGCAGTGAAAGCGGGACAGGGCCAAAGAAGCAGTACTTC. It is translated as CASSESGTGPKKQYF.

This chain joins TRBV5-1 and TRBJ2-3; 7 bases match TRBD1. The germline CDR1 and CDR2 sequences are SGHRS and YFSETQ. After removal of 0 bases from V and 5 bases from J, the junction contained 6 bases not matched to a gene. The CDR3 has 15 residues. The CDR3 bases are TGCGCCAGCAGCTTGGAAGGGGGCAGGCAAGATACGCAGTATTTT. Translation gives CASSLEGGRQDTQYF. The full variable domain, rest sourced from reference TRBV5-1 and TRBJ2-3, is KAGVTQTPRYLIKTRGQQVTLSCSPISGHRSVSWYQQTPGQGLQFLFEYFSETQRNKGNFPGRFSGRQFSNSRSEMNVSTLELGDSALYLCASSLEGGRQDTQYFGPGTRLTVL.

This sequence joins TRBV6-1 and TRBJ1-5; no clear D. The CDR3 covers 16 residues. The V gene's germline CDR1 is MNHNS and CDR2 SASEGT. Trimming cost V 4 bases and J 0 bases, with 13 bases left between them. The CDR3 loop reads CASSAMNFGSNQPQHF. The CDR3 DNA reads as TGTGCCAGCAGTGCCATGAACTTTGGTAGCAATCAGCCCCAGCATTTT.

In DNA, the CDR3 is TGTGCCAGCAGTTTCTCAAGGGCTAATGAAAAACTGTTTTTT. Its translation: CASSFSRANEKLFF. The rearrangement links TRBV27 to TRBJ1-4; D not certain. V gave up 3 bases and J gave up 3 bases, with 8 bases separating them. CDR3 length equals 14 residues. CDR1 and CDR2 from the germline V gene are MNHEY and SMNVEV (reference sequence).

Only one count was recorded for this clone. DNA of the CDR3: TGTGCCAGCAGCCCTGGGAACGAGCAGTACTTC. Protein product: CASSPGNEQYF. The rearrangement joins TRBV14 to TRBJ2-7; D not certain. Germline CDR1 is SGHDN and CDR2 is FVKESK. The CDR3 runs to 11 residues. The V gene lost 4 bases and the J gene lost 5 bases, with 6 bases spanning the gap.

This chain joins TRBV6-1 and TRBJ2-2; no reliable D call. Between the trimmed V and J ends, which lost 3 bases and 6 bases, there was a span of 14 bases. The CDR3 is made up of 15 amino acids. Germline CDR1 and CDR2: MNHNS and SASEGT. The CDR3 DNA reads TGTGCCAGCAGTGACGGCTTAGGAGTCCCCGGGGAGCTGTTTTTT. Translating gives CASSDGLGVPGELFF.

The rearrangement uses TRBV6-1 and TRBJ2-7; D possibly corresponds to TRBD2 (5 bases). CDR1 is MNHNS, CDR2 SASEGT, per germline. The CDR3 contains 17 residues. V gave up 0 bases and J gave up 2 bases, with 17 bases separating them. The CDR3 DNA reads TGTGCCAGCAGTGAAGCGCTTCTGGGTCGAGGGACCTACGAGCAGTACTTC. It yields the protein CASSEALLGRGTYEQYF.

The rearrangement links TRBV5-1 to TRBJ1-2, with 8 bases fitting TRBD1. Germline V gives CDR1 SGHRS, CDR2 YFSETQ. Losses at the gene ends were 1 base for V and 2 bases for J; bases not matched to a gene: 10. This CDR3 has 17 amino acids. DNA for the CDR3: TGCGCCAGCAGCTTGAATCCGTCACAGGGGGGAAACTATGGCTACACCTTC. This codes for CASSLNPSQGGNYGYTF.

This chain connects TRBV7-3 to TRBJ2-5; either TRBD1 or TRBD2 may supply D (5 bases each). Germline-derived CDR1 and CDR2 are SGHTA and FQGTGA. The V end was cut by 5 bases, the J end by 4 bases, with 11 bases between. CDR3 length: 13 residues. CDR3 sequence (DNA): TGTGCCAGCAGCGGGGGTCTGGGAGAGACCCAGTACTTC. Translation: CASSGGLGETQYF.

Comments on this clone: Different DNA sequences within this sample yield the same CDR3. The chain is built from TRBV28 and TRBJ1-1; weak D call: TRBD1 (6 bases). The V end lost 3 bases, the J end lost 4 bases, and 12 bases lay between the germline ends. Germline V gene lookup returns CDR1 MDHEN and CDR2 SYDVKM. This CDR3 has 14 residues. The CDR3 spells CASSFRGLGTEAFF. Here the CDR3 DNA reads TGTGCCAGCAGTTTTCGGGGGCTGGGCACTGAAGCTTTCTTT.

This sequence joins TRBV5-1 and TRBJ1-1, with D unclear. There are 15 residues in the CDR3. V gave up 4 bases and J gave up 1 base, with 14 bases separating them. The germline V gene has CDR1 SGHRS and CDR2 YFSETQ. This chain's CDR3 is CASSPRRSQNTEAFF. Here the CDR3 DNA reads TGCGCCAGCAGCCCACGCAGATCCCAGAACACTGAAGCTTTCTTT.

The rearrangement uses TRBV28 and TRBJ1-5; D is undetermined. Germline V lookup: CDR1 MDHEN, CDR2 SYDVKM. There are 14 residues in the CDR3. V was cut by 6 bases and J by 0 bases, with 9 bases left in between. CDR3 nucleotide sequence: TGTGCCAGCAGCCCCTGGGATAGCAATCAGCCCCAGCATTTT. Translation gives CASSPWDSNQPQHF.

The chain couples TRBV28 to TRBJ2-2, with D maybe TRBD1 (6 bases). V was trimmed by 5 bases and J by 1 base, leaving 11 bases between them. Germline CDR1 reads MDHEN; CDR2 reads SYDVKM. The CDR3 has 15 residues. The CDR3 nucleotides read TGTGCCAGCAGTCCGCCGACAGGGAACACCGGGGAGCTGTTTTTT. Translated: CASSPPTGNTGELFF.

The table lists this clone with a few counts. The chain carries TRBV28 and TRBJ1-6; 7 nucleotides match TRBD1. Germline trimming cut 6 bases from V and 9 bases from J; bases unmatched to any gene: 11. Germline-derived CDR1 and CDR2 are MDHEN and SYDVKM. This CDR3 comprises 15 residues. CDR3 nucleotides: TGTGCCAGCAGCCAAACCCGGGACAGTGTTTCACCCCTCCACTTT. This gives the protein CASSQTRDSVSPLHF.

The chain employs TRBV5-6 and TRBJ1-4; TRBD1 matches 7 bases. Germline trimming cut 1 base from V and 4 bases from J; bases unmatched to any gene: 7. The CDR3 sequence is 16 residues long. CDR1 is SGHDT, CDR2 YYEEEE, per germline. Written as DNA, the CDR3 is TGTGCCAGCAGCTTGCTACAGGGGAGTGGTAATGAAAAACTGTTTTTT. It specifies CASSLLQGSGNEKLFF.

The chain joins TRBV18 to TRBJ2-7; D is unclear. The CDR3 totals 20 residues. The germline V gene has CDR1 KGHSH and CDR2 LQKENI. Deletions cut 3 bases from V and 0 bases from J, with 27 bases between. CDR3 in amino acids: CASSPLSTSSLLLSSYEQYF. The CDR3 region has the DNA TGTGCCAGCTCACCCCTATCGACGAGTTCTCTTCTCCTTAGCTCCTACGAGCAGTACTTC.

This rearrangement joins TRBV6-5 to TRBJ1-4; TRBD1 might be the D (6 bases). V gave up 6 bases and J gave up 5 bases, with 16 bases separating them. This CDR3 has 15 amino acids. CDR1 and CDR2 from the germline V gene are MNHEY and SVGAGI. For the CDR3, the DNA is TGTGCCAGCAGCTCCAACGCGGGGGCAAATGAAAAACTGTTTTTT. Its translation: CASSSNAGANEKLFF.

The V call is TRBV21-1, the J call TRBJ1-2. TRBV21-1 is reported as a pseudogene. The length of the CDR3 is 14 residues. The DNA for the CDR3 is TGTGCCAGCAGCAAAGGTTCCGACAACTATGGCTACACCTTC. Translating it yields CASSKGSDNYGYTF.

This clone occurred a few times. The chain combines TRBV6-5 with TRBJ1-1; a weak D match, TRBD1 (5 bases). Per germline, CDR1 MNHEY and CDR2 SVGAGI. The CDR3 consists of 15 residues. Deletions cut 2 bases from V and 0 bases from J, with 10 bases between. DNA for the CDR3: TGTGCCAGCAGTTACAGCCGGGGGATGAACACTGAAGCTTTCTTT. It specifies CASSYSRGMNTEAFF.

The chain has TRBV28 and TRBJ2-1, with D perhaps matching TRBD1 or TRBD2 (5 bases each). Per the germline V gene, CDR1 is MDHEN and CDR2 is SYDVKM. Trimming removed 5 bases from V and 7 bases from J, with 18 bases in between. The CDR3 runs to 15 residues. CDR3 DNA: TGTGCCAGCAGTCTCCCCGGGACCGCCTCAAATGAGCAGTTCTTC. It translates to CASSLPGTASNEQFF.

The count of this clone is one. The genes are TRBV30 and TRBJ2-6; D remains ambiguous. The CDR3 contains 13 residues. CDR1 is GTSNPN and CDR2 is SVGIG in the germline V gene (reference sequence). The ends were cut back, 2 bases at V and 4 bases at J, with 6 bases in the middle. Here the CDR3 reads CAWSIGGANVLTF. The DNA for the CDR3 is TGTGCCTGGAGTATAGGGGGGGCCAACGTCCTGACTTTC.